This T cell receptor beta chain was retrieved from a study of regulatory T cells in long-lasting Graves disease. Study-wide context: Antithyroid drug use was under 3 months in newly diagnosed Graves' patients.

The table lists this clonotype with many counts. Trimming cost V 4 bases and J 6 bases, with 10 bases left between them. CDR3 size: 13 residues. The V gene's germline CDR1 is MRHNA and CDR2 SNTAGT. Specified time point: newly diagnosed GD, antithyroid drugs for less than 3 months. PBMC RNA was the source of the TCR library. In building TCR beta libraries, iRepertoire HTBI primers were used together with Arm-PCR of CDR3 regions. TCRdb redid the calling of the multiplex PCR reads with MiXCR, one entry per CDR3 protein. The sample contains about 540,000 distinct CDR3 sequences, roughly 12% of which appear only once. The same sample was also used in a study of T cells in Graves' hyperthyroidism and ophthalmopathy. This second study notes: Patients aged 18 to 65 with hyperthyroidism were newly diagnosed, with duration under 2 months.

This TCR was recovered from a man under 40 with Graves disease. Here the sequenced sample was peripheral blood mononuclear cells (PBMCs), taken at new diagnosis, from a patient treated with antithyroid drugs. The chain combines TRBV6-4 with TRBJ1-5, with D unclear. The DNA of the CDR3 is TGTGCCAGCAGTGGCCGGGTTGGTCAGCCCCAGCATTTT. Protein sequence: CASSGRVGQPQHF.